This T cell receptor beta chain originates from a study of radiation and T cells in renal cell carcinoma. Overall study findings and caveats: In blood, top tumor clones expanded by 2 weeks, shrinking by 4. No pretreatment tumor biopsies were available for baseline clonotypes.

To note about this clone: Antigen unknown.

Using immunoSEQ multiplex PCR, the repertoire was profiled, and TCRdb retains in-frame clones only, with some absent. The table includes more than 120,000 clones, 75% to 90% detected once. V was pared by 7 bases and J by 4 bases, with 10 bases between. The CDR3 is 11 residues long. The germline V gene encodes CDR1 DFQATT and CDR2 SNEGSKA (reference sequence). This sample's time point: blood 4 weeks post-SBRT, at nephrectomy. Indicated treatment: 15 Gy SBRT to primary tumor, nephrectomy 4 weeks later. Nephrectomy followed 15 Gy stereotactic body radiation by 4 weeks. Blood was sampled at baseline, 2 weeks and 4 weeks after SBRT.

The sequenced sample was blood, obtained from a patient whose treatment included radiotherapy and nephrectomy. This chain uses TRBV20-1 with TRBJ1-1; D not resolved. The TCR sequence derives from a woman in her forties or fifties with renal cell carcinoma. The CDR3 nucleotides are TGCAGTGTTACGGGCGCCACTGAAGCTTTCTTT. This translates into CSVTGATEAFF.